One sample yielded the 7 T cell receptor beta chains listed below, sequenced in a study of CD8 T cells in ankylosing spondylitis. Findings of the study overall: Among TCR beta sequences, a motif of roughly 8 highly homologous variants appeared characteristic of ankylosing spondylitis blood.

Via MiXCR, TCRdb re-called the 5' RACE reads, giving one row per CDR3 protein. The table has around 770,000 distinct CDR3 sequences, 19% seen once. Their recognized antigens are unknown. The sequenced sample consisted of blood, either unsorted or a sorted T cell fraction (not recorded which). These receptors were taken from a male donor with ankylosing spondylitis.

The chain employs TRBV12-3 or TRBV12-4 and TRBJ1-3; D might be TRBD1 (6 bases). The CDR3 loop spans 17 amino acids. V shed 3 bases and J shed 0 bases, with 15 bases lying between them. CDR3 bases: TGTGCCAGCAGTTTTCGCGCAGGGGCCCACTCTGGAAACACCATATATTTT. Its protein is CASSFRAGAHSGNTIYF.

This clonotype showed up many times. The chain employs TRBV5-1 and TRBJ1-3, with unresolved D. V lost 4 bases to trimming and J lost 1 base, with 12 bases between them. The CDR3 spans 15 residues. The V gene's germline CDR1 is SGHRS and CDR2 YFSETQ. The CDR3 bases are TGCGCCAGCAGCCTTGGATCCGGGTCTGGAAACACCATATATTTT. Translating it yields CASSLGSGSGNTIYF.

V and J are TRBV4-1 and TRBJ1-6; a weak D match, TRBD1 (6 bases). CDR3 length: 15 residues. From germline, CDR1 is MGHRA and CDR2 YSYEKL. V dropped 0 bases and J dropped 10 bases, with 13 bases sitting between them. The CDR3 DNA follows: TGCGCCAGCAGCCAAGAGAGACAGGCAGGATCACCCCTCCACTTT. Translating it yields CASSQERQAGSPLHF.

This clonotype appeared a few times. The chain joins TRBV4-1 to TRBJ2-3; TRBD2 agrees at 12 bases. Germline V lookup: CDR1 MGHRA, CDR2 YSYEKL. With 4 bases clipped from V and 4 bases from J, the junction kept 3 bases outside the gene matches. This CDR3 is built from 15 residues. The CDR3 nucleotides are TGCGCCAGCAGCCGGACTAGCGGGGCGGCAGATACGCAGTATTTT. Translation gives CASSRTSGAADTQYF.

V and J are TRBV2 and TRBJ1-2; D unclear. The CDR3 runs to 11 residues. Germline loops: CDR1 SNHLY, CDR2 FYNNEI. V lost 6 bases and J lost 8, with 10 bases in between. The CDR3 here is CASRPAEGYTF. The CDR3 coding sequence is TGTGCCAGCAGGCCGGCGGAGGGCTACACCTTC.

Here the CDR3 DNA reads TGTGCCACCAGCTCCGGCGGGGGCACAGATACGCAGTATTTT. This sequence encodes CATSSGGGTDTQYF. This chain uses TRBV15 with TRBJ2-3; a weak D match, TRBD2 (6 bases). CDR3 length: 14 amino acids. Germline V gives CDR1 LNHNV, CDR2 YYDKDF (reference sequence). V was clipped by 5 bases and J by 1 base, with 10 bases between them.

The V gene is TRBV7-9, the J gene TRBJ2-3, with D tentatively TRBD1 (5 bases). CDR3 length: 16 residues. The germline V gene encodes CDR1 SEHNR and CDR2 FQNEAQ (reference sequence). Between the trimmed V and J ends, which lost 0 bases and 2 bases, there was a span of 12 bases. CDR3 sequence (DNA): TGTGCCAGCAGCTTAGCTCGACAGCCTCCCACAGATACGCAGTATTTT. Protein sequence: CASSLARQPPTDTQYF. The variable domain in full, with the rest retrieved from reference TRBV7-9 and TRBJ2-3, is DTGVSQNPRHKITKRGQNVTFRCDPISEHNRLYWYRQTLGQGPEFLTYFQNEAQLEKSRLLSDRFSAERPKGSFSTLEIQRTEQGDSAMYLCASSLARQPPTDTQYFGPGTRLTVL.